The 27 T cell receptor beta chains presented below share a single source sample, sequenced in a study of blood T cell repertoires in COVID-19. Assay: immunoSEQ multiplex PCR; the TCRdb copy retains only in-frame clones and omits some. The sample yields over 60,000 clones, around nine tenths seen once. Sequenced input: peripheral blood. The receptors stem from a woman at least 80 years old with active or convalescent COVID-19.

This clone appeared a single time. The V gene is TRBV5-1, the J gene TRBJ1-2; D is unclear. The V gene's germline CDR1 is SGHRS and CDR2 YFSETQ. The length of the CDR3 is 15 residues. V lost 0 bases and J lost 1, with 10 bases in between. The CDR3 spells CASSLAGGFNYGYTF. The CDR3 bases are TGCGCCAGCAGCTTGGCGGGAGGGTTTAACTATGGCTACACCTTC.

V is TRBV4-3 and J is TRBJ1-2; D is unclear. The V gene lost 0 bases and the J gene lost 2 bases, with 10 bases spanning the gap. The CDR3 has 15 residues. The germline V gene has CDR1 LGHNA and CDR2 YSLEER. The DNA for the CDR3 is TGCGCCAGCAGCCAAGATCGACACCCAAACTATGGCTACACCTTC. Translating gives CASSQDRHPNYGYTF.

This clone was counted only a few times. The chain links TRBV7-9 to TRBJ1-1; D remains ambiguous. Trimming removed 5 bases from V and 4 bases from J, with 5 bases in between. This CDR3 contains 11 residues. Germline V gene sequence: CDR1 SEHNR, CDR2 FQNEAQ (reference sequence). The chain's CDR3 is CASSPRTEAFF. DNA of the CDR3: TGTGCCAGCAGCCCGCGCACTGAAGCTTTCTTT.

CDR3 loop: CASSLAGTGAGEKLFF. The CDR3 DNA follows: TGCGCCAGCAGCTTGGCGGGGACAGGTGCGGGGGAAAAACTGTTTTTT. J is TRBJ1-4 and V is TRBV5-1, with TRBD1 matching 8 bases. The CDR3 covers 16 residues. Losses at the gene ends were 0 bases for V and 8 bases for J; bases not matched to a gene: 9. Looked up from germline, CDR1 is SGHRS and CDR2 is YFSETQ.

This chain links TRBV2 with TRBJ1-1; 9 bases are a match to TRBD1. V shed 6 bases, J shed 4 bases, and the junction held 6 bases outside the gene matches. CDR3 length: 14 residues. CDR1 is SNHLY and CDR2 is FYNNEI in the germline V gene. The CDR3: CASRGRDRATEAFF. The CDR3 bases are TGTGCCAGCAGAGGCCGGGACAGGGCCACTGAAGCTTTCTTT. Looking up the rest from reference TRBV2 and TRBJ1-1 gives the full variable domain: EPEVTQTPSHQVTQMGQEVILRCVPISNHLYFYWYRQILGQKVEFLVSFYNNEISEKSEIFDDQFSVERPDGSNFTLKIRSTKLEDSAMYFCASRGRDRATEAFFGQGTRLTVV.

The rearrangement joins TRBV9 to TRBJ1-1; D might be TRBD1 (5 bases). V was pared by 3 bases and J by 10 bases, with 13 bases between. Germline CDR1 reads SGDLS; CDR2 reads YYNGEE. CDR3 length equals 12 residues. The CDR3 DNA reads as TGTGCCAGCAGCGGCCCCCCTGGGGCAGCTTTCTTT. Translation: CASSGPPGAAFF.

This chain uses TRBV4-3 with TRBJ1-4; TRBD1 aligns across 8 bases. Trimming cost V 4 bases and J 8 bases; bases outside gene matches: 6. Germline values: CDR1 LGHNA, CDR2 YSLEER. The CDR3 consists of 14 residues. CDR3 region: CASSLLDRDEKLFF. The CDR3 DNA sequence: TGCGCCAGCAGCCTCTTGGACAGGGACGAAAAACTGTTTTTT.

This sequence joins TRBV28 and TRBJ2-2, with no clear D. The CDR3 is 12 residues long. Trimming pared 5 bases from V and 3 bases from J, leaving 4 bases between. The V gene's germline CDR1 is MDHEN and CDR2 SYDVKM. CDR3 in DNA: TGTGCCAGCAGTCCTTACACCGGGGAGCTGTTTTTT. Amino acid sequence: CASSPYTGELFF.

This chain uses TRBV2 with TRBJ2-7; tentative D call: TRBD1 (6 bases). With 3 bases removed from V and 6 bases from J, the gap between germline ends came to 15 bases. The V gene's germline CDR1 is SNHLY and CDR2 FYNNEI. The CDR3 is 14 amino acids. The CDR3, as DNA: TGTGCCAGCAGTGACCAACAGGGATTGCCCGAGCAGTACTTC. The encoded protein is CASSDQQGLPEQYF.

The chain has TRBV9 and TRBJ2-1; a weak D match, TRBD2 (5 bases). V gave up 3 bases and J gave up 3 bases, with 19 bases separating them. Germline CDR1 SGDLS, CDR2 YYNGEE. CDR3 length: 17 residues. Written as DNA, the CDR3 is TGTGCCAGCAGCGAGACCCCCGTGTACGGAGGCTACAATGAGCAGTTCTTC. Translated, it gives CASSETPVYGGYNEQFF.

The chain has TRBV24-1 and TRBJ2-3, with D perhaps matching TRBD1 (7 bases). Trimming removed 5 bases from V and 0 bases from J, with 17 bases in between. The CDR3 totals 17 residues. Germline-derived CDR1 and CDR2 are KGHDR and SFDVKD. CDR3 sequence reads: CATSGGRDRSSTDTQYF. The CDR3 DNA follows: TGTGCCACCAGTGGCGGGCGGGACAGATCTAGCACAGATACGCAGTATTTT.

CDR3 DNA: TGTGCCAGCAACGAGAGCCCGGCCTACGAGCAGTACTTC. As protein: CASNESPAYEQYF. The chain joins TRBV6-5 to TRBJ2-7; D remains unclear. Per germline, CDR1 MNHEY and CDR2 SVGAGI. V was pared by 7 bases and J by 2 bases, with 12 bases between. The CDR3 spans 13 residues.

The chain carries TRBV30 and TRBJ1-5; 7 bases fit TRBD1. CDR3 length equals 13 residues. After removal of 0 bases from V and 7 bases from J, the junction contained 3 bases not matched to a gene. Germline CDR1 reads GTSNPN; CDR2 reads SVGIG (reference sequence). The DNA for the CDR3 is TGTGCCTGGAGTGTAAGGGGGCTGCAGCCCCAGCATTTT. This sequence encodes CAWSVRGLQPQHF.

The rearrangement joins TRBV10-1 to TRBJ2-3; 7 bases map to TRBD1. The CDR3 spans 15 residues. The trim removed 4 bases at V and 3 bases at J, leaving 7 bases unmatched. From germline, CDR1 is WNHNN and CDR2 SYGVQD (reference sequence). This CDR3 is CASSGRQGPTDTQYF. The CDR3 DNA reads TGCGCCAGCAGTGGTCGACAGGGTCCGACAGATACGCAGTATTTT.

The chain combines TRBV6-5 with TRBJ2-7, with 7 bases aligning to TRBD1. Germline CDR1 MNHEY, CDR2 SVGAGI. The CDR3 length is 15 residues. Trimming cost V 5 bases and J 2 bases; bases outside gene matches: 9. As DNA, the CDR3 is TGTGCCAGCAGTCCGACAGGGAGTGGGGCCTACGAGCAGTACTTC. Encoded protein: CASSPTGSGAYEQYF.

CDR3 nucleotides: TGTGCCAGCAGCTTGGTTTCCGGGACTCCGTCCTACGAGCAGTACTTC. This sequence encodes CASSLVSGTPSYEQYF. This sequence joins TRBV5-8 and TRBJ2-7, with a possible D match to TRBD2 (6 bases). CDR3 length equals 16 residues. V lost 0 bases to trimming and J lost 1 base, with 14 bases between them. The germline V gene encodes CDR1 SGHTS and CDR2 YDEGEE.

This clone was picked up a small number of times. The V and J genes are TRBV12-3 or TRBV12-4 and TRBJ2-7; D possibly corresponds to TRBD1 (6 bases). The ends were cut back, 6 bases at V and 5 bases at J, with 14 bases in the middle. The CDR3 consists of 13 residues. CDR3 DNA: TGTGCCAGCAGACCAGCAGGGGTCCACGAGCAGTACTTC. It codes for CASRPAGVHEQYF.

The V and J genes are TRBV5-1 and TRBJ2-5, with 8 positions matching TRBD1. V lost 0 bases to trimming and J lost 4 bases; unmatched junction nucleotides: 8. Germline assignment: CDR1 SGHRS and CDR2 YFSETQ. The CDR3 is made up of 16 amino acids. For the CDR3, the DNA is TGCGCCAGCAGCTTGGACCCAGGGGGCCGAGGAGAGACCCAGTACTTC. Its translation: CASSLDPGGRGETQYF.

This chain connects TRBV3-1 (or the pseudogene TRBV3-2) to TRBJ2-7; D is possibly TRBD2 (6 bases). Germline CDR1 and CDR2: LGHDT and YNNKEL (reference sequence). This CDR3 contains 14 residues. Trimming left V 8 bases short and J 0 bases short, with 14 bases between. The CDR3 loop reads CASRPRGTSYEQYF. As DNA, the CDR3 is TGTGCCAGCCGACCCCGGGGGACCTCCTACGAGCAGTACTTC.

The rearrangement uses TRBV6-5 and TRBJ1-2; D possibly corresponds to TRBD1 (6 bases). CDR1 is MNHEY and CDR2 is SVGAGI in the germline V gene. This CDR3 spans 13 amino acids. Trimming took off 2 bases at V and 8 bases at J, with 12 bases between the two ends. The CDR3 protein is CASSYPNRVGYTF. DNA of the CDR3: TGTGCCAGCAGTTACCCTAACAGGGTCGGCTACACCTTC.

V usage is TRBV14 and J usage is TRBJ2-1; 7 nucleotides agree with TRBD2. Germline CDR1 is SGHDN and CDR2 is FVKESK. The CDR3 sequence is 18 residues long. Trimming at V came to 4 bases and at J to 3 bases, leaving 15 bases not matched to a gene. CDR3 protein: CASSPAWGEGPFYNEQFF. As DNA, the CDR3 is TGTGCCAGCAGCCCCGCGTGGGGGGAGGGACCCTTCTACAATGAGCAGTTCTTC.

The DNA for the CDR3 is TGCAGTGCTAGTCTGACAGGGGTATATGGCTACACCTTC. It encodes CSASLTGVYGYTF. The chain carries TRBV20-1 and TRBJ1-2; 8 positions agree with TRBD1. The CDR3 spans 13 residues. Germline V CDR1 and CDR2: DFQATT, SNEGSKA (reference sequence). V dropped 3 bases and J dropped 5; count of bases not matched to a gene: 5.

Only one count was recorded for this clone. The rearrangement joins TRBV6-5 to TRBJ2-1; 7 nucleotides line up with TRBD1. V shed 7 bases and J 0 bases; nucleotides not matched to a gene: 6. Germline-derived CDR1 and CDR2 are MNHEY and SVGAGI. The CDR3 is 15 amino acids. CDR3 DNA sequence: TGTGCCAGCAAAAGGACAGGCTACTCCTACAATGAGCAGTTCTTC. Protein: CASKRTGYSYNEQFF.

V is TRBV2 and J is TRBJ1-2, with D perhaps TRBD1 (5 bases). CDR1 is SNHLY, CDR2 FYNNEI, per germline. The V end lost 7 bases, the J end lost 2 bases, and 8 bases lay between the germline ends. CDR3 length: 12 amino acids. CDR3 DNA sequence: TGTGCCAGCAACCCAGGGAACTATGGCTACACCTTC. Translated: CASNPGNYGYTF.

The chain recombines TRBV28 with TRBJ2-7; 7 bases match TRBD1. CDR3 length: 13 amino acids. Germline-derived CDR1 and CDR2 are MDHEN and SYDVKM. V lost 2 bases, J lost 5 bases, and 3 bases stayed unmatched. CDR3 protein: CASSLPRGHEQYF. CDR3 bases: TGTGCCAGCAGTTTACCTAGGGGGCACGAGCAGTACTTC.

The V and J genes are TRBV7-9 and TRBJ1-2; 7 nucleotides line up with TRBD1. J lost 7 bases, V lost 0 bases, and 5 bases had no gene match. The CDR3 extends over 14 amino acids. Germline-derived CDR1 and CDR2 are SEHNR and FQNEAQ (reference sequence). Written as DNA, the CDR3 is TGTGCCAGCAGCTTAGCGCAGACAGGGCCTGGCTACACCTTC. Protein product: CASSLAQTGPGYTF.

The chain carries TRBV27 and TRBJ1-6; 9 bases map to TRBD1. Trimming removed 6 bases from V and 9 bases from J; junction bases left unmatched: 6. Looked up from germline, CDR1 is MNHEY and CDR2 is SMNVEV (reference sequence). CDR3 length equals 14 residues. CDR3 nucleotides: TGTGCCAGCAGAGTGACAGGGGGGCGTTCACCCCTCCACTTT. This gives the protein CASRVTGGRSPLHF.